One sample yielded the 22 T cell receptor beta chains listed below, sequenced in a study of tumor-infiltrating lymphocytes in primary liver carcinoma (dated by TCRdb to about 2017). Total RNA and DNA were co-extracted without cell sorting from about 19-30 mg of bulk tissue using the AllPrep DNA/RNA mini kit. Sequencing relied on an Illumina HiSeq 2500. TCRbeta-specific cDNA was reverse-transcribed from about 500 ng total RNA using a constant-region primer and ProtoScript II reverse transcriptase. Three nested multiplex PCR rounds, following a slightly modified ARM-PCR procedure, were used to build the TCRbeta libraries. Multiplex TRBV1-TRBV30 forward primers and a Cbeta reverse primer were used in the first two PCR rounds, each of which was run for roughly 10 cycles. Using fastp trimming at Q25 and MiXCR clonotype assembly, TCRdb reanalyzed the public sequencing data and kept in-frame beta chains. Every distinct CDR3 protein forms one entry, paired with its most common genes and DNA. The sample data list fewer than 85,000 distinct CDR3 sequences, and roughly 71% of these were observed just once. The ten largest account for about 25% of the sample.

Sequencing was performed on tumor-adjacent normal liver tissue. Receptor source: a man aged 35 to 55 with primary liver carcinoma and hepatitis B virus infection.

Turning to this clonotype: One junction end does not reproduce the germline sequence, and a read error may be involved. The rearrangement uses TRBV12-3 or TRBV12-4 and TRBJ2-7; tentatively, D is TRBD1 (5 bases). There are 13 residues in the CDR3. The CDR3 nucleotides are TGTGCCAGCAGTTTTGGTAGGGGCTACGACCAGTACTTC. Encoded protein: CASSFGRGYDQYF.

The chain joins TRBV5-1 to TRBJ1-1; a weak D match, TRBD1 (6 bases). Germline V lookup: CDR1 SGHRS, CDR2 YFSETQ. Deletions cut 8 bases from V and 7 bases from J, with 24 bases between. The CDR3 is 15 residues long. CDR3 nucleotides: TGCGCCAGTAGGAACGGGGACATTTCGGGAGTTGAAGCTTTCTTT. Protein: CASRNGDISGVEAFF.

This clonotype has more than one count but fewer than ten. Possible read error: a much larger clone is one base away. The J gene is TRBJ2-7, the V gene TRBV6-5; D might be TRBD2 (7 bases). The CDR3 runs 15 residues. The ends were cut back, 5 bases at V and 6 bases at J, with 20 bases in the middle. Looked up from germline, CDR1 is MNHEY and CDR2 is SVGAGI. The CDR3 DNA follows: TGTGCCAGCAGTCTCCGGGGGGCAGGGACCCGCGAGCAGTACTTC. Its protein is CASSLRGAGTREQYF.

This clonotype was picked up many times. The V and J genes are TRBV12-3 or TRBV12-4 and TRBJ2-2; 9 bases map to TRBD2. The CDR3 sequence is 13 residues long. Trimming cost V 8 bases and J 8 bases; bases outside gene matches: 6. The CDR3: CASVYGLAGELFF. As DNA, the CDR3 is TGTGCCAGCGTCTATGGACTAGCGGGGGAGCTGTTTTTT.

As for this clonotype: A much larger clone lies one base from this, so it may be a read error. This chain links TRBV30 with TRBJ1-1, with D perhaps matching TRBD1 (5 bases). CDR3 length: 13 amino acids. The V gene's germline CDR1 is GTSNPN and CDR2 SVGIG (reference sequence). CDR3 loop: CAWSLFEGTDAFF. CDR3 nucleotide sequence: TGTGCCTGGAGCCTCTTCGAGGGGACTGATGCTTTCTTT.

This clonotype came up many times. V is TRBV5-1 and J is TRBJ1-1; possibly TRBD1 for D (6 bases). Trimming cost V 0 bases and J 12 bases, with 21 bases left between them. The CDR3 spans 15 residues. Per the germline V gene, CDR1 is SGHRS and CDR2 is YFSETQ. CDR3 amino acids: CASSLALGAASRSFF. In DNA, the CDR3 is TGCGCCAGCAGCTTGGCCTTGGGGGCAGCCTCTAGATCTTTCTTT. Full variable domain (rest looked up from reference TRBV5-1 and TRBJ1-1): KAGVTQTPRYLIKTRGQQVTLSCSPISGHRSVSWYQQTPGQGLQFLFEYFSETQRNKGNFPGRFSGRQFSNSRSEMNVSTLELGDSALYLCASSLALGAASRSFFGQGTRLTVV.

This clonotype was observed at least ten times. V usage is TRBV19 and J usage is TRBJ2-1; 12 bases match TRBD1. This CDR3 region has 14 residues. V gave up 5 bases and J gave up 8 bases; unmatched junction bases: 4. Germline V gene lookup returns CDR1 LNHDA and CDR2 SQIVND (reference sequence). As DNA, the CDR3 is TGTGCCAGTAGTCCCGGGACAGGGGGCGATGAGCAGTTCTTC. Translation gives CASSPGTGGDEQFF.

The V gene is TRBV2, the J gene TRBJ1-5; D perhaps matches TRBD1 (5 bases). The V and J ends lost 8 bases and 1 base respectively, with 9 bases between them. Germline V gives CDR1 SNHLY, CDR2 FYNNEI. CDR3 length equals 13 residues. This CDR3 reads CASGRDSNQPQHF. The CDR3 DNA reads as TGTGCCAGCGGCCGGGACAGCAATCAGCCCCAGCATTTT.

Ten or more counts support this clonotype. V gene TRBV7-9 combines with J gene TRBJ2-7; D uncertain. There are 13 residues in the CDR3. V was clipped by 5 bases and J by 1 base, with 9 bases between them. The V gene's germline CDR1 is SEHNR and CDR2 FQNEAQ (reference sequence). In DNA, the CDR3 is TGTGCCAGCAGCCCCGCACGGTCCTACGAGCAGTACTTC. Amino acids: CASSPARSYEQYF. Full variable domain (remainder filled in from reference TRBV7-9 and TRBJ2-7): DTGVSQNPRHKITKRGQNVTFRCDPISEHNRLYWYRQTLGQGPEFLTYFQNEAQLEKSRLLSDRFSAERPKGSFSTLEIQRTEQGDSAMYLCASSPARSYEQYFGPGTRLTVT.

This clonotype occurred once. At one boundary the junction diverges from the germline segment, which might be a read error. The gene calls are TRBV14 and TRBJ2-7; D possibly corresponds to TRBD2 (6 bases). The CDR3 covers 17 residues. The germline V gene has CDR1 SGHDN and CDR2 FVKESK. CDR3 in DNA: TGTACCAGCAGCCATGATAAAGCTAGCGTGACGACCTACGAGCAGTACTTC. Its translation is CTSSHDKASVTTYEQYF. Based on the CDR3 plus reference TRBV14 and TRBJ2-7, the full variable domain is EAGVTQFPSHSVIEKGQTVTLRCDPISGHDNLYWYRRVMGKEIKFLLHFVKESKQDESGMPNNRFLAERTGGTYSTLKVQPAELEDSGVYFCTSSHDKASVTTYEQYFGPGTRLTVT.

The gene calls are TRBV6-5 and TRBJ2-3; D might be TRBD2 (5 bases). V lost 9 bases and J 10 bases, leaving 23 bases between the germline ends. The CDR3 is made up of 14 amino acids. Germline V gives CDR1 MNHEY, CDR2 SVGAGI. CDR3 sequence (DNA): TGTGCCAGGAGTCCTCCTTTGGGCCGGGATGCGCAGTATTTT. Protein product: CARSPPLGRDAQYF.

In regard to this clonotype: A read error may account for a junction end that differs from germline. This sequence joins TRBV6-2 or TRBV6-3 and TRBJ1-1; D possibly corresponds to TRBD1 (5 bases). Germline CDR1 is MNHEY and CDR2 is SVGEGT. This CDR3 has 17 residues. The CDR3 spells CAISYAGGFDLNTEVFF. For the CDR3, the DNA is TGTGCCATCAGTTATGCCGGGGGTTTCGACCTGAACACTGAAGTTTTCTTT.

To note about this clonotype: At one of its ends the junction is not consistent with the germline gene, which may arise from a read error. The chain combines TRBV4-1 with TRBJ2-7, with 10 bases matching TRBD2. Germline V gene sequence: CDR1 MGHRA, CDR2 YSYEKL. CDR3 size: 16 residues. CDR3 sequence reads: CAGSQPGLAESSEQYF. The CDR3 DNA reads TGCGCAGGCAGCCAACCCGGACTAGCGGAGTCCTCCGAGCAGTACTTC.

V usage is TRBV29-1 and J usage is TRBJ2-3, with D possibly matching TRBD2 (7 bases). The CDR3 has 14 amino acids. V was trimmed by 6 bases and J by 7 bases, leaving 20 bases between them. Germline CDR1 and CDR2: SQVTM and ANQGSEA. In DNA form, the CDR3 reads TGCAGCGTGGGGGCCAACGGGAGGCCATATACGCAGTATTTT. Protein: CSVGANGRPYTQYF.

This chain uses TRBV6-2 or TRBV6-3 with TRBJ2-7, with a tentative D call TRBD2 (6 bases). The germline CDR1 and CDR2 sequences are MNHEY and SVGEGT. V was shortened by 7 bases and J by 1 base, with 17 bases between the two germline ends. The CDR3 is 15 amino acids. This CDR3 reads CASTYLTGVSYEQYF. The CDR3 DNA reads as TGTGCCAGCACATACTTAACGGGAGTGTCCTACGAGCAGTACTTC.

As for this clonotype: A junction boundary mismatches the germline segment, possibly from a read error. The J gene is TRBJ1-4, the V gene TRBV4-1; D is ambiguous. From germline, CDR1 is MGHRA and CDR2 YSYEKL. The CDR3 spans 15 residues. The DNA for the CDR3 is TGCGCCAGCAGCCAATCCGGCCAGTGTGTGGAAAAACTGCTTTTT. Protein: CASSQSGQCVEKLLF.

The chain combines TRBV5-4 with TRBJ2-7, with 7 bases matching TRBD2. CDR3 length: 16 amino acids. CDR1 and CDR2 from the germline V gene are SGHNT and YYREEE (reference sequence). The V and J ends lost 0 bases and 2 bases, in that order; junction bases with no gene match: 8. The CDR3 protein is CASSLGQAGSAYEQYF. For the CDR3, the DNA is TGTGCCAGCAGCTTGGGGCAAGCGGGATCAGCCTACGAGCAGTACTTC.

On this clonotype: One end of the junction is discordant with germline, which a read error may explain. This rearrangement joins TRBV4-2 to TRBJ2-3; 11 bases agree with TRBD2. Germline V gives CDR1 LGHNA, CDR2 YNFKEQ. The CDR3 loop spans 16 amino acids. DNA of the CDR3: TGTGCCAGCAGCCATGATCTAGCGGGAGGCACAGATACACAGTATTTT. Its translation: CASSHDLAGGTDTQYF.

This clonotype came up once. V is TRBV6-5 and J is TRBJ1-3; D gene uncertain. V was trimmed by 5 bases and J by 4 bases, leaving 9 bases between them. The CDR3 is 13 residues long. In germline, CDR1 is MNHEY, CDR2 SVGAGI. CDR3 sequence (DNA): TGTGCCAGCAGTGAAGAGTGGGGAAACACCATATATTTT. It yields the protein CASSEEWGNTIYF.

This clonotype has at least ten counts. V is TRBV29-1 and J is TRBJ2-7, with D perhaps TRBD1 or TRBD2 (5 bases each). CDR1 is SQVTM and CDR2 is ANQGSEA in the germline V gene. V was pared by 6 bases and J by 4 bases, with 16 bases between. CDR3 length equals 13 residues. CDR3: CSVRGVSGYEQYF. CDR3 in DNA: TGCAGCGTCCGGGGAGTATCAGGGTACGAGCAGTACTTC.

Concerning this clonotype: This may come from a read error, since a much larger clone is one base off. This CDR3 is CAGSSGGKLFF. DNA of the CDR3: TGTGCCGGCAGTTCCGGGGGAAAACTGTTTTTT. The chain uses TRBV28 and TRBJ1-4; D perhaps matches TRBD1 (5 bases). This CDR3 has 11 residues. Per the germline V gene, CDR1 is MDHEN and CDR2 is SYDVKM. Supplemented by reference TRBV28 and TRBJ1-4, the full variable domain reads DVKVTQSSRYLVKRTGEKVFLECVQDMDHENMFWYRQDPGLGLRLIYFSYDVKMKEKGDIPEGYSVSREKKERFSLILESASTNQTSMYLCAGSSGGKLFFGSGTQLSVL.

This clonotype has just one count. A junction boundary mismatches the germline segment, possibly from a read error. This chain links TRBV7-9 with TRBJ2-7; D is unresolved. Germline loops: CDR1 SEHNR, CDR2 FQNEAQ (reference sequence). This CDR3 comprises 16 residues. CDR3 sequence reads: CVSSTITAGLAYEQYF. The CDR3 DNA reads TGTGTCAGCAGCACTATAACTGCAGGCTTAGCCTACGAGCAGTACTTC.